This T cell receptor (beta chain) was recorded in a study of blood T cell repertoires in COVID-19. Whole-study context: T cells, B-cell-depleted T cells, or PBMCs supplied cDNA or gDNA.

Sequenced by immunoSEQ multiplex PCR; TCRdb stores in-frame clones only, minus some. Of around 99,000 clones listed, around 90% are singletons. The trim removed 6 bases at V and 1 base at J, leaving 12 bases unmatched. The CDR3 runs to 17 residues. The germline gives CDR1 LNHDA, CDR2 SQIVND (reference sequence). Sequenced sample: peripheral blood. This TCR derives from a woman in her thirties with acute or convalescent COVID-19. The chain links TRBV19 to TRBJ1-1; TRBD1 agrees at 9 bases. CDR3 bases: TGTGCCAGTAGACGACTAAACAGGGGGCGCGGGAACACTGAAGCTTTCTTT. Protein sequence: CASRRLNRGRGNTEAFF. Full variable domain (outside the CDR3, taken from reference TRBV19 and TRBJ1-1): DGGITQSPKYLFRKEGQNVTLSCEQNLNHDAMYWYRQDPGQGLRLIYYSQIVNDFQKGDIAEGYSVSREKKESFPLTVTSAQKNPTAFYLCASRRLNRGRGNTEAFFGQGTRLTVV.